This is a list of T cell receptor beta chains from one sample in a study of T cell responses to AZD1222 COVID-19 vaccine. Sequenced by immunoSEQ multiplex PCR; TCRdb stores in-frame clones only, minus some. In the table there are approximately 84,000 clones, 75% to 90% of which are singletons. This sample comprised peripheral blood, obtained on day 0 of AZD1222 vaccination. Receptor source: an adult in good health. The CDR3 runs from the conserved cysteine through the conserved F or W. Each record gives: clone size, V gene, J gene, D gene, CDR3 protein. A D gene is named only where the DNA matches it firmly. Expanded clones are given a class, and other clones once, few, many or no size at all.

clone_size: NA
v_call: TRBV6-5
j_call: TRBJ1-2
d_call: NA
cdr3_aa: CASSYLRVARGYTF

clone_size: NA
v_call: TRBV2
j_call: TRBJ2-1
d_call: NA
cdr3_aa: CATPISTQTGFYNEQFF

clone_size: NA
v_call: TRBV11-3
j_call: TRBJ2-3
d_call: TRBD1
cdr3_aa: CASSLGQGSTDTQYF

clone_size: NA
v_call: TRBV5-1
j_call: TRBJ1-1
d_call: NA
cdr3_aa: CASSFGPANTEAFF

clone_size: NA
v_call: TRBV6-2/TRBV6-3
j_call: TRBJ1-2
d_call: NA
cdr3_aa: CASSTGRIGYTF

clone_size: NA
v_call: TRBV10-3
j_call: TRBJ2-7
d_call: TRBD2
cdr3_aa: CAITGSREDEQYF

clone_size: NA
v_call: TRBV18
j_call: TRBJ1-5
d_call: TRBD1
cdr3_aa: CASSPGQGDQPQHF

clone_size: NA
v_call: TRBV7-9
j_call: TRBJ1-1
d_call: TRBD1
cdr3_aa: CASSSPTGVAEAFF

clone_size: once
v_call: TRBV19
j_call: TRBJ2-3
d_call: NA
cdr3_aa: CASSIDHGGTDTQYF

clone_size: NA
v_call: TRBV6-5
j_call: TRBJ2-1
d_call: NA
cdr3_aa: CASSYSPFPRGNEQFF

clone_size: NA
v_call: TRBV5-5
j_call: TRBJ2-1
d_call: NA
cdr3_aa: CASSFQSIGDEQFF

clone_size: NA
v_call: TRBV29-1
j_call: TRBJ1-3
d_call: NA
cdr3_aa: CSVWATGNTIYF

clone_size: NA
v_call: TRBV3-1/TRBV3-2
j_call: TRBJ2-7
d_call: NA
cdr3_aa: CASTDSHTIYEQYF

clone_size: NA
v_call: TRBV27
j_call: TRBJ1-4
d_call: NA
cdr3_aa: CASSLGTGVANEKLFF